A selection of T cell receptor beta chains follows, all from one sample in a study of OX40 agonist ivuxolimab in advanced cancers. Clones were read by immunoSEQ multiplex PCR, and TCRdb kept only the in-frame ones, dropping some. The repertoire holds some 74,000 clones, with roughly 82% as singletons. The material was CD4+ or CD8+ T cells sorted from blood, obtained in a trial of the OX40 agonist ivuxolimab. Every receptor here comes from an adult with an advanced solid tumor such as melanoma, head and neck, liver or kidney cancer. CDR3s include the opening cysteine and the closing phenylalanine or tryptophan. The D gene is left open where the match is weak. Clone size is given for some rows only: seen once, a few or many times, or a class if the clone is expanded.

TRBJ2-7 | NA | TRBV5-4 | few | CASRADWSYEQYF | TGTGCCAGCAGAGCTGACTGGTCCTACGAGCAGTACTTC
TRBJ2-7 | NA | TRBV28 | NA | CASSTTGDGLAEQYF | TGTGCCAGCAGTACAACCGGGGACGGATTGGCCGAGCAGTACTTC
TRBJ1-6 | NA | TRBV28 | NA | CASLGDANSPLHF | TGTGCCAGTCTAGGGGATGCTAATTCACCCCTCCACTTT
TRBJ2-2 | TRBD1 | TRBV5-1 | NA | CASSKETTGSTGELFF | TGCGCCAGCAGCAAGGAAACGACAGGGTCTACCGGGGAGCTGTTTTTT
TRBJ1-1 | NA | TRBV7-9 | NA | CASSPPGHQYTEAFF | TGTGCCAGCAGCCCTCCGGGACACCAGTACACTGAAGCTTTCTTT
TRBJ1-3 | NA | TRBV6-1 | NA | CASSATGLTPGNTIYF | TGTGCCAGCAGTGCAACCGGCCTCACGCCGGGAAACACCATATATTTT
TRBJ2-1 | NA | TRBV7-2 | once | CASSPLASESSYNEQFF | TGTGCCAGCAGCCCCCTGGCTAGCGAAAGCTCCTACAATGAGCAGTTCTTC
TRBJ2-1 | NA | TRBV7-2 | NA | CASSSDSGSYNEQFF | TGTGCCAGCAGCTCCGATAGCGGCTCCTACAATGAGCAGTTCTTC
TRBJ2-3 | NA | TRBV7-9 | NA | CASSLVSGAPDTQYF | TGTGCCAGCAGCTTAGTTTCGGGAGCCCCAGATACGCAGTATTTT
TRBJ2-7 | NA | TRBV4-2 | NA | CASRYGGPLAYEQYF | TGTGCCAGCAGGTACGGCGGGCCGCTAGCCTACGAGCAGTACTTC
TRBJ2-1 | NA | TRBV6-5 | NA | CASSKGAYNEQFF | TGTGCCAGCTCTAAAGGGGCTTACAATGAGCAGTTCTTC
TRBJ1-5 | TRBD1 | TRBV28 | NA | CASSLRQGRKPQHF | TGTGCCAGCAGTCTAAGACAGGGCCGAAAGCCCCAGCATTTT
TRBJ2-2 | TRBD1 | TRBV7-6 | NA | CASSPGQGGTGELFF | TGTGCCAGCAGCCCGGGACAGGGGGGGACCGGGGAGCTGTTTTTT
TRBJ2-3 | TRBD2 | TRBV6-9 | NA | CASSYSPGLAGGATDTQYF | TGTGCCAGCAGTTATTCTCCAGGACTAGCGGGAGGGGCCACAGATACGCAGTATTTT
TRBJ2-2 | TRBD2 | TRBV4-2 | NA | CASSATSGGASGELFF | TGTGCCAGCAGCGCGACTAGCGGGGGGGCGTCCGGGGAGCTGTTTTTT
TRBJ1-5 | TRBD1 | TRBV6-1 | NA | CASTGQGTSQPQHF | TGTGCCAGCACGGGACAGGGGACGAGTCAGCCCCAGCATTTT
TRBJ2-7 | NA | TRBV18 | NA | CASSPPEKGAYEQYF | TGTGCCAGCTCACCACCGGAAAAGGGGGCCTACGAGCAGTACTTC
TRBJ2-3 | NA | TRBV5-4 | once | CASSLFAGLSTDTQYF | TGTGCCAGCAGCTTGTTTGCCGGCTTAAGCACAGATACGCAGTATTTT
TRBJ2-5 | TRBD2 | TRBV7-9 | NA | CASSSSGGETQYF | TGTGCCAGCAGCTCTAGCGGGGGGGAGACCCAGTACTTC
TRBJ2-7 | NA | TRBV28 | NA | CASSPLVLAYEQYF | TGTGCCAGCAGTCCGCTCGTCCTCGCCTACGAGCAGTACTTC
TRBJ1-5 | TRBD1 | TRBV28 | NA | CASTPGQGNQPQHF | TGTGCCAGCACACCGGGACAGGGGAATCAGCCCCAGCATTTT
TRBJ2-2 | TRBD2 | TRBV27 | NA | CASSLSATSGFGGELFF | TGTGCCAGCAGTTTATCCGCGACTAGCGGGTTTGGCGGGGAGCTGTTTTTT
TRBJ2-1 | TRBD1 | TRBV18 | NA | CASSQTGQGRRNEQFF | TGTGCCAGCTCACAAACGGGACAGGGGAGGAGGAATGAGCAGTTCTTC
TRBJ2-3 | NA | TRBV10-3 | NA | CAISESKGGDTQYF | TGTGCCATCAGTGAGTCGAAAGGGGGAGATACGCAGTATTTT
TRBJ2-3 | TRBD2 | TRBV4-1 | NA | CASSQGLSGAITDTQYF | TGCGCCAGCAGCCAGGGGCTCAGCGGGGCGATAACAGATACGCAGTATTTT
TRBJ1-4 | TRBD1 | TRBV5-4 | NA | CASSWGTGLPTNEKLFF | TGTGCCAGCAGCTGGGGGACAGGACTCCCAACTAATGAAAAACTGTTTTTT
TRBJ2-2 | NA | TRBV2 | NA | CASSGTSGELFF | TGTGCCAGCAGTGGTACTTCCGGGGAGCTGTTTTTT
TRBJ1-5 | NA | TRBV28 | NA | CAVQSYLGPQHF | TGTGCCGTACAGTCTTATTTGGGGCCCCAGCATTTT
TRBJ2-7 | TRBD2 | TRBV7-8 | NA | CASSPVAGGPSTEQYF | TGTGCCAGCAGCCCCGTAGCGGGAGGGCCATCCACCGAGCAGTACTTC
TRBJ2-3 | NA | TRBV10-3 | NA | CAISVRGSGDTQYF | TGTGCCATCAGTGTCCGGGGGTCTGGAGATACGCAGTATTTT
TRBJ1-3 | NA | TRBV2 | NA | CASSLSRAISGNTIYF | TGTGCCAGCAGCCTCTCCCGGGCCATCTCTGGAAACACCATATATTTT
TRBJ2-2 | NA | TRBV7-2 | NA | CASSFVPTPNTGELFF | TGTGCCAGCAGCTTTGTTCCGACGCCGAACACCGGGGAGCTGTTTTTT
TRBJ2-1 | NA | TRBV20-1 | once | CSVEGRNEQFF | TGCAGTGTAGAAGGGCGGAATGAGCAGTTCTTC
TRBJ2-2 | NA | TRBV7-8 | NA | CASSSQSTGELFF | TGTGCCAGCAGCTCCCAGTCCACCGGGGAGCTGTTTTTT
TRBJ1-1 | NA | TRBV2 | once | CASSERGSVAEAFF | TGTGCCAGCAGTGAAAGAGGGTCGGTCGCTGAAGCTTTCTTT
TRBJ2-3 | TRBD1 | TRBV7-9 | NA | CASSRRGPGDTQYF | TGTGCCAGCAGTCGCAGGGGGCCGGGAGATACGCAGTATTTT
TRBJ2-7 | TRBD1 | TRBV5-1 | NA | CASSEGQGPYEQYF | TGCGCCAGCAGCGAAGGACAGGGGCCCTACGAGCAGTACTTC
TRBJ1-6 | NA | TRBV7-2 | few | CASSWPGRNSPLHF | TGTGCCAGCAGCTGGCCGGGTCGTAATTCACCCCTCCACTTT
TRBJ2-5 | TRBD1 | TRBV6-5 | NA | CASRPFTGEGETQYF | TGTGCCAGCAGGCCATTTACAGGGGAAGGGGAGACCCAGTACTTC
TRBJ1-3 | TRBD1 | TRBV28 | once | CASSLWDRANTIYF | TGTGCCAGCAGTTTGTGGGACAGGGCAAACACCATATATTTT
TRBJ2-5 | NA | TRBV11-2 | NA | CASSAELARAFWTQYF | TGTGCCAGCAGCGCGGAACTAGCTAGAGCTTTTTGGACCCAGTACTTC
TRBJ1-2 | NA | TRBV19 | NA | CASSIAWGGYTF | TGTGCCAGTAGTATTGCCTGGGGTGGCTACACCTTC
TRBJ2-3 | NA | TRBV29-1 | NA | CSVGGARDTQYF | TGCAGCGTTGGGGGGGCGCGGGATACGCAGTATTTT
TRBJ2-1 | NA | TRBV28 | NA | CASDRRPLYNEQFF | TGTGCCAGCGACAGGCGACCCTTGTACAATGAGCAGTTCTTC
TRBJ1-5 | TRBD1 | TRBV6-5 | once | CASSYTGDSNQPQHF | TGTGCCAGCAGTTACACAGGGGATAGCAATCAGCCCCAGCATTTT
TRBJ2-6 | NA | TRBV7-2 | NA | CASSLNRAGANVLTF | TGTGCCAGCAGCTTAAACCGAGCCGGGGCCAACGTCCTGACTTTC
TRBJ2-1 | TRBD2 | TRBV9 | NA | CASSVGTRALGGNEQFF | TGTGCCAGCAGCGTTGGGACTCGAGCACTGGGGGGGAATGAGCAGTTCTTC
TRBJ1-4 | TRBD1 | TRBV28 | once | CASSLSRQGWGPSNEKLFF | TGTGCCAGCAGTTTAAGTAGACAGGGGTGGGGTCCTAGTAATGAAAAACTGTTTTTT
TRBJ2-7 | TRBD2 | TRBV28 | NA | CASAGAGGPSYEQYF | TGTGCCAGCGCGGGCGCGGGAGGGCCTTCCTACGAGCAGTACTTC
TRBJ2-3 | NA | TRBV6-5 | NA | CASSLKGTDTQYF | TGTGCCAGCAGTTTAAAGGGGACAGATACGCAGTATTTT
TRBJ1-6 | NA | TRBV2 | few | CASSARGTNSPLHF | TGTGCCAGCAGTGCTAGGGGGACAAATTCACCCCTCCACTTT